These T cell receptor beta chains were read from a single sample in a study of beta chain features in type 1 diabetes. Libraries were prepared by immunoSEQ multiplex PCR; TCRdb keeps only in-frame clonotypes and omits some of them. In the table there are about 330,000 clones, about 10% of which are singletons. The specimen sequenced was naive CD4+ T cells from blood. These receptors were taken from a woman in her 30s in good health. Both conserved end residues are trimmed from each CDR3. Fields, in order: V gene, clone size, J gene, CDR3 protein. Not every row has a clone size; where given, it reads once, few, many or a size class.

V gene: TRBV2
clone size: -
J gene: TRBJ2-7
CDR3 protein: ASKASGNYEQY

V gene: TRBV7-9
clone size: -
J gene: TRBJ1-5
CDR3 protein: ASSLGGERKPQH

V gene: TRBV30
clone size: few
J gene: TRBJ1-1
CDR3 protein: AWSRTGGLRDTEAF

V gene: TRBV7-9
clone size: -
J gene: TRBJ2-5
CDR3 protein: ASSYQEYETQY

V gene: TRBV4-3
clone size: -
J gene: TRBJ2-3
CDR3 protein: ASSQDPTGSTDTQY

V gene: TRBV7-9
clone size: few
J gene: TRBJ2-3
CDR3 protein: ASSLDGQGFADTQY

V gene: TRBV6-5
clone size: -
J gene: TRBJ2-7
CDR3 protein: ASSYKLGASPYEQY

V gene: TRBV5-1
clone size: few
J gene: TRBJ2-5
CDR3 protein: ASSLYNQETQY

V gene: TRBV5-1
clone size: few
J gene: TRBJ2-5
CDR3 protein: ASSSRTSGTGTQY

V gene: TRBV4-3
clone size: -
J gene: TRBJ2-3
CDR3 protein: ASSRPGTGVTDTQY

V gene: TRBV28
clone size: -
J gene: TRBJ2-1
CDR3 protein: ASSTGTGGHEQF

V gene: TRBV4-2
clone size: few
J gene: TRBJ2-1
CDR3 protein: ASSRAGMEALDEQF

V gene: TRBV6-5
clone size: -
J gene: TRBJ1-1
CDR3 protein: ASRPDRGMNTEAF

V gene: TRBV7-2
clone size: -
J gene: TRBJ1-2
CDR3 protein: ASSLLQQGTYT

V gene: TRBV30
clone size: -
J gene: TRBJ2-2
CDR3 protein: AWKPGLWDTGELF

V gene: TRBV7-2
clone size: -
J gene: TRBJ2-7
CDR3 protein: ASSLSSGLAGARYEQY

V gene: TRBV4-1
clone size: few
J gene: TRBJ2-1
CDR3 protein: ASSQDWASGRVYNEQF

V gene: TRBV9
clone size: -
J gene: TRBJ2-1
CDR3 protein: ASGLGGRSSYNEQF

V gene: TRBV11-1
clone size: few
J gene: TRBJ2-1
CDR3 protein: ASSSGGTSGIYNEQF

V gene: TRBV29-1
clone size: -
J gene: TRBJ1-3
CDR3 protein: SVAGTPKSSGNTIY

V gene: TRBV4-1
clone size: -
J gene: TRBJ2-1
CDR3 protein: ASSQDPAGTGRHNEQF

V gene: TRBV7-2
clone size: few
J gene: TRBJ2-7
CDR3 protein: ASSLVAIGSYEQY

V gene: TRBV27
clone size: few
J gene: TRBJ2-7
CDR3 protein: ASPGQGVYEQY

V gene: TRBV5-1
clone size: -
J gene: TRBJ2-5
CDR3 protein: ASSLTSPQETQY

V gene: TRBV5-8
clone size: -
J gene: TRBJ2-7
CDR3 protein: ASSLYGTPSEQY

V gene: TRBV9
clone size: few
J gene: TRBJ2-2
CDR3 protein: ASSVSGQGPTGELF

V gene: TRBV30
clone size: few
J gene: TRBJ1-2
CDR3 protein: AWSMGRTYGYT

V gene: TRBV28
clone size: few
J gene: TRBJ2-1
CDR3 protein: ASSQQGLSYNEQF